This entry lists 30 T cell receptor beta chains sequenced from one sample in a study of PD-1 blockade in classical Hodgkin lymphoma. Repertoires were generated with immunoSEQ multiplex PCR, while TCRdb's copy carries only in-frame clones and drops some. The table lists over 25,000 clones, roughly 90% of them singletons. Sample time point: newly diagnosed, previously untreated cHL patient sample. Isolation of CD4+ T cells from thawed PBMCs was performed by magnetic negative selection. The sequencing sample was made of CD4+ T cells from blood. These receptors were collected from a human donor with classical Hodgkin lymphoma.

The chain links TRBV5-1 to TRBJ2-5; D not certain. Judging by the DNA end, TRBJ2-7 fits better; the J call may be wrong. The CDR3 has 13 amino acids. CDR1 is SGHRS, CDR2 YFSETQ, per germline. The CDR3 loop reads CASSLLGPYEQYF. In DNA form, the CDR3 reads TGCGCCAGCAGCTTGTTAGGACCCTACGAGCAGTACTTC.

The chain employs TRBV2 and TRBJ1-2, with unresolved D. The CDR3 has 14 amino acids. Germline assignment: CDR1 SNHLY and CDR2 FYNNEI. The V end lost 6 bases, the J end lost 4 bases, and 15 bases lay between the germline ends. As DNA, the CDR3 is TGTGCCAGCAGGGAGACTCAGCTCATCTATGGCTACACCTTC. It translates to CASRETQLIYGYTF.

This clone was counted a few times. The chain is built from TRBV4-2 and TRBJ1-1; no reliable D call. Between the trimmed V and J ends, which lost 1 base and 1 base, there was a span of 16 bases. The germline CDR1 and CDR2 sequences are LGHNA and YNFKEQ. The CDR3 length is 17 residues. The CDR3 sequence is CASSQVSIWQGNTEAFF. In DNA, the CDR3 is TGTGCCAGCAGCCAAGTAAGTATTTGGCAAGGGAACACTGAAGCTTTCTTT.

V is TRBV7-3 and J is TRBJ2-7; 8 bases map to TRBD1. Germline lookup yields CDR1 SGHTA and CDR2 FQGTGA. Trimming took 5 bases from V and 7 from J; bases not matched to a gene: 16. CDR3 length: 16 residues. CDR3 sequence reads: CASSPTPTTGEREQYF. The CDR3 region has the DNA TGTGCCAGCAGCCCCACTCCGACGACAGGGGAGAGGGAGCAGTACTTC.

V usage is TRBV6-6 and J usage is TRBJ2-7; maybe TRBD2 (6 bases). CDR3 length: 15 amino acids. V lost 6 bases, J lost 0 bases, and 15 bases lay in between. CDR1 and CDR2 from the germline V gene are MNHNY and SVGAGI (reference sequence). Here the CDR3 DNA reads TGTGCCAGCAGCCCGAGCGGGTTGAGCTCCTACGAGCAGTACTTC. Encoded protein: CASSPSGLSSYEQYF.

The chain recombines TRBV5-4 with TRBJ2-3; 8 bases are shared with TRBD1. CDR1 and CDR2 from the germline V gene are SGHNT and YYREEE (reference sequence). V trimming: 4 bases; J trimming: 1 base; junction bases outside the gene matches: 2. The CDR3 extends over 14 amino acids. In DNA, the CDR3 is TGTGCCAGCAGCCCGACAGGGGGCACAGATACGCAGTATTTT. This sequence encodes CASSPTGGTDTQYF. The complete variable domain, with remaining parts taken from reference TRBV5-4 and TRBJ2-3, reads ETGVTQSPTHLIKTRGQQVTLRCSSQSGHNTVSWYQQALGQGPQFIFQYYREEENGRGNFPPRFSGLQFPNYSSELNVNALELDDSALYLCASSPTGGTDTQYFGPGTRLTVL.

V is TRBV10-3 and J is TRBJ2-7; D is uncertain. The CDR3 sequence is 12 residues long. CDR1 is ENHRY and CDR2 is SYGVKD in the germline V gene. Trimming left V 3 bases short and J 1 base short, with 4 bases between. CDR3 residues: CAISEQSYEQYF. For the CDR3, the DNA is TGTGCCATCAGTGAACAGTCCTACGAGCAGTACTTC.

The chain links TRBV18 to TRBJ2-1, with D possibly matching TRBD1 (6 bases). This CDR3 is built from 16 residues. V was clipped by 5 bases and J by 4 bases, with 18 bases between them. Germline-derived CDR1 and CDR2 are KGHSH and LQKENI. The CDR3 bases are TGTGCCAGCTCAGCCGAACAGGGTCCTGTTTACAATGAGCAGTTCTTC. This translates into CASSAEQGPVYNEQFF.

This CDR3 reads CASSLQGPTEAFF. The CDR3 DNA sequence: TGTGCCAGCAGTTTACAGGGGCCTACTGAAGCTTTCTTT. V gene TRBV27 combines with J gene TRBJ1-1; a possible D gene is TRBD1 (6 bases). The germline CDR1 and CDR2 sequences are MNHEY and SMNVEV (reference sequence). The length of the CDR3 is 13 residues. The V end was cut by 2 bases, the J end by 5 bases, with 9 bases between.

The chain recombines TRBV30 with TRBJ2-7; TRBD1 might be the D (6 bases). This CDR3 is built from 11 residues. Germline CDR1 reads GTSNPN; CDR2 reads SVGIG (reference sequence). Trimming shortened V by 5 bases and J by 4 bases, and 9 bases separated the two germline ends. The chain's CDR3 is CAWSGQYEQYF. The CDR3 region has the DNA TGTGCCTGGTCCGGACAGTACGAGCAGTACTTC.

The V gene is TRBV21-1, the J gene TRBJ2-7; the table's TRBD2 call for D was not verified on the DNA. TRBV21-1 is shown as a pseudogene. CDR3 length equals 15 residues. The CDR3 nucleotides read TGTGCCAGCAGAGTAGGGTCGGGAGGGACCAACGAGCAGTACTTC. Residues: CASRVGSGGTNEQYF.

The rearrangement uses TRBV9 and TRBJ2-3, with 15 bases fitting TRBD2. The CDR3 covers 18 residues. The V and J ends lost 3 bases and 5 bases, in that order; junction bases with no gene match: 10. CDR1 is SGDLS, CDR2 YYNGEE, per germline. The CDR3 is CASSARWGLAGGGDTQYF. The CDR3 DNA is TGTGCCAGCAGCGCCCGCTGGGGACTAGCGGGAGGAGGAGATACGCAGTATTTT.

The chain joins TRBV4-3 to TRBJ2-4, with D perhaps TRBD1 (6 bases). The CDR3 runs to 16 residues. V dropped 0 bases and J dropped 7 bases, with 16 bases sitting between them. Germline lookup yields CDR1 LGHNA and CDR2 YSLEER. This CDR3 reads CASSQDLNRAPNIQYF. In DNA form, the CDR3 reads TGCGCCAGCAGCCAAGATTTAAACAGGGCCCCCAACATTCAGTACTTC.

This clone was counted between two and nine times. The rearrangement links TRBV10-2 to TRBJ2-1, with 9 bases lining up with TRBD1. The CDR3 is made up of 16 amino acids. Germline V gives CDR1 WSHSY, CDR2 SAAADI. J was trimmed by 7 bases and V by 4 bases; bases with no gene match: 11. This CDR3 reads CASSGSAQQGANEQFF. CDR3 coding DNA: TGCGCCAGCAGTGGTTCCGCCCAACAGGGGGCGAATGAGCAGTTCTTC.

This clone was recorded once. This chain connects TRBV28 to TRBJ1-3; D unclear. CDR3 length: 14 residues. Trimming removed 7 bases from V and 0 bases from J, with 10 bases in between. The V gene's germline CDR1 is MDHEN and CDR2 SYDVKM. The CDR3 DNA sequence: TGTGCCAGCAATACAGCCCGCTCTGGAAACACCATATATTTT. Encoded protein: CASNTARSGNTIYF.

The V and J genes are TRBV5-1 and TRBJ2-1; 7 positions agree with TRBD2. The CDR3 spans 15 residues. CDR1 is SGHRS, CDR2 YFSETQ, per germline. V gave up 4 bases and J gave up 4 bases; unmatched junction bases: 8. CDR3 nucleotides: TGCGCCAGCAGCCCCGCGGGAGTCCGGTACAATGAGCAGTTCTTC. This gives the protein CASSPAGVRYNEQFF.

CDR3 region: CAINTGLAGYTF. The DNA for the CDR3 is TGTGCCATCAACACCGGGTTGGCCGGCTACACCTTC. The chain uses TRBV10-3 and TRBJ1-2; D unresolved. The V gene lost 7 bases and the J gene lost 8 bases, with 14 bases spanning the gap. The germline V gene has CDR1 ENHRY and CDR2 SYGVKD. The CDR3 has 12 residues.

CDR3 in amino acids: CASSGAGTSYEQYF. CDR3 DNA sequence: TGTGCCAGCAGTGGCGCGGGGACATCCTACGAGCAGTACTTC. The rearrangement links TRBV6-1 to TRBJ2-7; D tentatively fits TRBD1 or TRBD2 (6 bases each). Germline CDR1 and CDR2: MNHNS and SASEGT. CDR3 length: 14 residues. V dropped 4 bases and J dropped 1 base, with 11 bases sitting between them.

The rearrangement uses TRBV28 and TRBJ2-2, with 7 bases matching TRBD1. CDR3 size: 15 residues. V was clipped by 6 bases and J by 2 bases; unmatched bases: 6. Germline V gene data show CDR1 as MDHEN and CDR2 as SYDVKM. CDR3 nucleotide sequence: TGTGCCAGCAGCAGCGGACAGGACAACACCGGGGAGCTGTTTTTT. Amino acids: CASSSGQDNTGELFF.

The CDR3 DNA is TGCACCAGCAGCCAAGAAAGAGTTCGTCAGAGCTCCTACAATGAGCAGTTCTTC. Translation: CTSSQERVRQSSYNEQFF. The chain has TRBV1 and TRBJ2-1. TRBV1 is classified as a pseudogene. The CDR3 totals 18 residues.

This clone was recorded only once. The chain links TRBV28 to TRBJ2-7; D is undetermined. This CDR3 spans 10 amino acids. Germline V gene data show CDR1 as MDHEN and CDR2 as SYDVKM. The V and J ends lost 6 bases and 9 bases respectively, with 9 bases between them. The CDR3 nucleotides read TGTGCCAGCAGGGACGAGGTGCAGTACTTC. Translated: CASRDEVQYF.

J is TRBJ2-7 and V is TRBV7-9; 9 bases agree with TRBD2. Germline trimming cut 4 bases from V and 2 bases from J; bases unmatched to any gene: 3. The germline V gene encodes CDR1 SEHNR and CDR2 FQNEAQ (reference sequence). There are 14 residues in the CDR3. CDR3 in amino acids: CASSSVAGAYEQYF. DNA of the CDR3: TGTGCCAGCAGCTCGGTAGCGGGAGCCTACGAGCAGTACTTC.

The CDR3 reads CASAMRKTRSPETQYF. CDR3 coding DNA: TGCGCCAGCGCTATGAGAAAAACTAGGTCCCCAGAGACCCAGTACTTC. The chain is built from TRBV5-1 and TRBJ2-5; a weak D match, TRBD2 (5 bases). This CDR3 spans 16 amino acids. The V gene lost 7 bases and the J gene lost 4 bases, with 23 bases spanning the gap. Germline CDR1 and CDR2: SGHRS and YFSETQ.

In its sample, this clone was seen once. This chain uses TRBV6-6 with TRBJ2-7; 7 bases are a match to TRBD1. From germline, CDR1 is MNHNY and CDR2 SVGAGI (reference sequence). J lost 6 bases, V lost 6 bases, and 8 bases had no gene match. The CDR3 totals 13 residues. The DNA for the CDR3 is TGTGCCAGCAGCACGGACAGGCAAGGCGAGCAGTACTTC. It yields the protein CASSTDRQGEQYF.

V gene TRBV27 combines with J gene TRBJ2-7, with 8 bases that match TRBD1. Germline CDR1 is MNHEY and CDR2 is SMNVEV (reference sequence). The CDR3 has 13 residues. The V gene end was trimmed by 3 bases and the J gene end by 3 bases; junction bases not matched to a gene: 1. CDR3 amino acids: CASSFDRGYEQYF. The CDR3 DNA is TGTGCCAGCAGTTTCGACAGGGGCTACGAGCAGTACTTC.

The chain has TRBV5-4 and TRBJ1-3; 7 bases are a match to TRBD1. Losses at the gene ends were 0 bases for V and 8 bases for J; bases not matched to a gene: 5. The CDR3 has 14 residues. Per germline, CDR1 SGHNT and CDR2 YYREEE (reference sequence). The CDR3 protein is CASSLDRGGYTIYF. CDR3 nucleotide sequence: TGTGCCAGCAGCTTGGACAGGGGAGGCTACACCATATATTTT.

This clone was counted only a few times. V usage is TRBV18 and J usage is TRBJ1-5; no clear D gene. Trimming removed 0 bases at V and 4 bases at J, with 1 base between. Germline V gene lookup returns CDR1 KGHSH and CDR2 LQKENI. CDR3 length: 12 residues. The CDR3 DNA is TGTGCCAGCTCACCACCTAATCAGCCCCAGCATTTT. This encodes CASSPPNQPQHF.

A few counts support this clone. V and J are TRBV11-2 and TRBJ1-2, with 8 bases fitting TRBD1. Trimming removed 1 base from V and 8 bases from J; junction bases left unmatched: 6. CDR3 size: 14 residues. Per germline, CDR1 SGHAT and CDR2 FQNNGV. The CDR3 is CASSLAGRGQGYTF. CDR3 nucleotide sequence: TGTGCCAGCAGCTTAGCTGGCAGGGGGCAGGGCTACACCTTC.

The chain combines TRBV7-2 with TRBJ1-4; D remains ambiguous. The CDR3 covers 13 residues. V lost 5 bases and J 4 bases, leaving 8 bases between the germline ends. Germline values: CDR1 SGHTA, CDR2 FQGNSA. In DNA form, the CDR3 reads TGTGCCAGCAGCCTACTGGGTAATGAAAAACTGTTTTTT. Its protein is CASSLLGNEKLFF. The full variable domain, in which reference TRBV7-2 and TRBJ1-4 provide the parts outside the CDR3, is GAGVSQSPSNKVTEKGKDVELRCDPISGHTALYWYRQSLGQGLEFLIYFQGNSAPDKSGLPSDRFSAERTGGSVSTLTIQRTQQEDSAVYLCASSLLGNEKLFFGSGTQLSVL.

The chain employs TRBV7-9 and TRBJ2-7; 7 nucleotides agree with TRBD1. CDR3 size: 16 residues. Germline V gene data show CDR1 as SEHNR and CDR2 as FQNEAQ (reference sequence). Trimming at V came to 5 bases and at J to 4 bases, leaving 14 bases not matched to a gene. CDR3 protein: CASSPRGTVKGYEQYF. In DNA, the CDR3 is TGTGCCAGCAGCCCAAGAGGGACAGTCAAGGGTTACGAGCAGTACTTC.